This T cell receptor (beta chain) was captured by sequencing in a study of blood T cell repertoires in COVID-19. The wider study: COVID-19 samples, acute and convalescent, were from the United States, Italy and Spain.

The protocol was immunoSEQ multiplex PCR, while the TCRdb copy is restricted to in-frame clones and leaves out a portion. The sample has some 130,000 clones, around 89% seen once. Trimming left V 2 bases short and J 9 bases short, with 17 bases between. The CDR3 consists of 16 residues. Germline CDR1 and CDR2: ENHRY and SYGVKD. The material sequenced was peripheral blood. The source of this sequence is a man in his sixties with COVID-19, enrolled during active disease. The rearrangement links TRBV10-3 to TRBJ1-6, with a weak D call TRBD1 (6 bases). The CDR3 DNA sequence: TGTGCCATCAGTGAGCACAGGGATCCTGATAGTTCACCCCTCCACTTT. Translation gives CAISEHRDPDSSPLHF.